This entry features one TCR beta chain sequence. It has no known antigen specificity. No base-level quality is on record; no much larger clone is a single base apart. The immunoSEQ Assay, a bias-controlled multiplex PCR, was used to amplify TCRbeta CDR3 regions from genomic DNA. The paper's processing steps were these. The number of nucleated cells in each sample was estimated by amplification of reference gene primers within the assay. To quantify the absolute abundance of each unique TCRbeta CDR3 rearrangement, sequence reads were collapsed and filtered. For each sample, productive Simpson clonality was calculated by taking the square root of Simpson's diversity index across productive rearrangements. What TCRdb holds here is the immuneACCESS table cut down to in-frame rearrangements. Part of the clones is not present; checked against another copy, under half of the missing clones reflect an unresolved V gene, and the others are unexplained. V and J calls plus clone size are reproduced from that table; the DNA served to infer D and trimming. The sample profile shows 400,000 to 450,000 clones; 89% of them were found once. Approximately 1.5% of the sample is in the top ten clones.

In Seattle, one collaborating source enrolled patients while the infection was active and tracked those patients longitudinally over the course of disease. Whole blood was collected in K2EDTA tubes by collaborating institutions according to the institutions' own protocols. Collaborator samples were shipped for TCRbeta analysis as frozen whole blood, isolated PBMCs, or DNA extracted from either sample type. The data originate from a study of blood T cell repertoires in COVID-19 (dated by TCRdb to 2019 to 2021). About the full investigation: Collaborator samples came from the United States, Italy and Spain and covered acute and convalescent phases of COVID-19. The material from the prospective study consisted of cDNA or gDNA derived from T cells, B-cell-depleted T cells, or PBMCs. Deeply sampled blood TCRbeta repertoires from subjects exposed to, actively infected with, or recovered from COVID-19 were included in the dataset. The repertoires were made available in a free public database intended to serve as a resource for research on the immune response to SARS-CoV-2. Samples were obtained from the ongoing ImmuneRACE study (first 160 participants) and from roughly 1,300 subjects provided by 6 global collaborators. Nearly every sample came with metadata listing a de-identified subject ID, COVID-19 status, age in years and sex. HLA class I and class II types, where available, came from metadata supplied by the sample provider rather than from assay-based typing.

What the study reported, not specific to this receptor: The amount of clinical and demographic metadata varied by source and participant and was provided uncurated.

In the germline V gene, CDR1 corresponds to LGHNA and CDR2 to YNFKEQ. Here V drops 2 bases and J drops 5 bases, and the junction holds 7 bases not matched to any gene. From the cysteine up to the phenylalanine, the CDR3 has a length of 17 residues. The entry retains the CDR3 DNA only, 51 bases that are in frame from base 1. The sequence joins TRBV4-2 to TRBJ2-5; the junction holds 14 bases that match TRBD2. The source of this sequence is a woman aged 40 to 50 with COVID-19, enrolled during active disease. Sequencing was performed on peripheral blood. The nucleotide sequence is given as TGTGCCAGCAGCCAAATGACTAGCGGGGGGGCCAGGGAGACCCAGTACTTC. The encoded protein is CASSQMTSGGARETQYF.